This paragraph reports one TCR beta chain. Its binding antigen is unknown. Nothing much larger sits one base from this clone, and base qualities are not available. From a lookup of the germline V gene, CDR1 and CDR2 are SQVTM and ANQGSEA. V is reduced by 0 bases and J by 1 base, leaving a spacing of 9 bases between them. From cysteine to phenylalanine, the CDR3 is 14 amino acids long. Only the CDR3 portion is preserved as DNA: 42 bases, with reading frame beginning at the first base. This specimen comes from a study of T cell responses to AZD1222 COVID-19 vaccine (dated by TCRdb to about 2021). Background on the whole study: A total of under 250 trial participants underwent TCR sequencing, of whom more than 200 had received two doses of AZD1222 and about 25 had received two doses of the MenACWY control vaccine. Trial participants were enrolled by age into subgroups of 18-55, 56-69 and 70-plus years, and around 150, 29 and 61 TCR-sequenced participants, respectively, were included in these subgroups. What the authors observed across the whole study: Vaccine-associated CD4 TCRs spanned the whole spike protein, with dominant responses in regions 160-218 and 743-854. The 56-69-year group was small, and its depth increase did not reach significance, likely because of low power. Spike-specific TCR breadth and depth rose significantly after two AZD1222 doses compared with day 0 and with MenACWY recipients. Most participants were white British and females outnumbered males, and the authors suggested that clonal diversity may have been underestimated. Reportedly, close to half of the unique spike-specific TCRs recognized epitopes lying outside the regions that are mutated in the B.1.351 and B.1.1.7 variants. Because no day 14 peak-response samples were available, the repertoires could be characterized only after the peak T cell response. Conclusions about previously exposed vaccinees are limited, since just six AZD1222 recipients were seropositive for SARS-CoV-2 at baseline.

The CDR3 regions of human TCRbeta chains were analyzed by immunosequencing. The study's own analysis went as follows. Repertoire TCRs were checked for matches against a reference library of SARS-CoV-2-specific TCRs that had been generated using the MIRA antigen-specificity platform. Breadth was defined as the fraction of unique TCRs that were SARS-CoV-2-associated, and depth was defined as the fraction of total T cells that were SARS-CoV-2-associated. Using the MIRA data, each spike-specific TCR was assigned both to the spike region to which the TCR was reactive and to a CD4 or CD8 class. Log10-transformed breadth and depth values were compared by one-way ANOVA with Sidak's multiple comparisons tests. The table was pulled from immuneACCESS by TCRdb, which kept in-frame rearrangements only. Such tables lose some clones; where checked, under half of the loss comes from unresolved V genes, and the rest has no known cause. That table supplies the V and J calls and clone size; D and trimming were determined from the DNA. This sample comprises more than 150,000 clones, around 86% of them detected only once. Under 3.5% of the sample is in the top ten clones.

Read against the paper, the sample's time point label means: baseline before first vaccination. Reading the label with the study, this specimen's treatment or condition is: meningococcal conjugate vaccine given as trial control. Vaccinee samples came from UK trials COV001 and COV002, including a single-blind randomized controlled phase 2/3 trial of AZD1222 (ChAdOx1 nCoV-19) in healthy adults. Trial participant PBMC samples were collected at day 0 and day 28 after the second dose for TCRbeta chain sequencing. The origin of this receptor is an adult in good health. The rearranged segments are TRBV29-1 and TRBJ1-1, with no confidently assigned D gene. Sequencing was performed on peripheral blood, taken on day 0 of MenACWY control vaccination. The DNA sequence is given as TGCAGCGTTGAAGACGGCTACAGGAACACTGAAGCTTTCTTT. It is translated as CSVEDGYRNTEAFF.